The sequence of this T cell receptor (beta chain) was determined in a study of identical twins. The table lists this clonotype with a few counts. TCRdb passed the 5' RACE reads through MiXCR, listing each CDR3 protein once. The top ten hold around 3.1% of the sample, which has 450,000 to 650,000 distinct CDR3 sequences, more than 9% seen once. Healthy Caucasians provided all donations. The CDR3 is 14 amino acids. Germline CDR1 is MNHNS and CDR2 is SASEGT. V shed 6 bases, J shed 2 bases, and the junction held 7 bases outside the gene matches. This same sample was also taken into another study, of yellow fever vaccine responses in identical twins.

Material: PBMCs. The sequence derives from a woman in her late teens or twenties in good health. The V call is TRBV6-1, the J call TRBJ2-7; 7 bases line up with TRBD1. This chain's CDR3 is CASRATGRTYEQYF. The CDR3 nucleotides are TGTGCCAGCAGGGCGACAGGGCGCACCTACGAGCAGTACTTC.